This T cell receptor (beta chain) was captured by sequencing in a study of blood T cells in healthy people across ages. This clonotype was detected once. A second PCR, run for roughly 7 to 12 cycles, used a sample-barcoded 5' primer plus a J-beta primer mix. One entry per CDR3 protein, called by TCRdb with MiXCR from the 5' RACE reads. The sample shows approximately 900,000 distinct CDR3 sequences, around 46% of them seen only once. This receptor was identified in a man aged 25 to 45 in good health. The sequenced material came from blood.

CDR3 nucleotides: TGTGCCAGTTCAGGGGGCCCTATCAAAACTGAAGCTTTCTTT. Amino acids: CASSGGPIKTEAFF. The V and J genes are TRBV6-5 and TRBJ1-1, with 8 bases fitting TRBD1. The V segment lost 9 bases and the J segment 5 bases; nucleotides outside the gene matches: 11. Germline-derived CDR1 and CDR2 are MNHEY and SVGAGI. There are 14 residues in the CDR3.